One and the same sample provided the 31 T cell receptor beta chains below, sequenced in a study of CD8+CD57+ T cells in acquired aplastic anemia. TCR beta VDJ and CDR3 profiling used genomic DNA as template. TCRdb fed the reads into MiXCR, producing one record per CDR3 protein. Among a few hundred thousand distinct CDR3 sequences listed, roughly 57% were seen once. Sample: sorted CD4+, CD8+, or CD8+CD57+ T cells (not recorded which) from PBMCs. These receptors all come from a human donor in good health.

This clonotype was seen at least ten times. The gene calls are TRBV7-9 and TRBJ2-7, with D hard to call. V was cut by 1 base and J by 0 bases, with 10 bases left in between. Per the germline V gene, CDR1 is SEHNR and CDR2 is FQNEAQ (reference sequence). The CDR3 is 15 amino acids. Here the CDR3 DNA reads TGTGCCAGCAGCTTAGATGTGCTAGACTCCTACGAGCAGTACTTC. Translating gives CASSLDVLDSYEQYF. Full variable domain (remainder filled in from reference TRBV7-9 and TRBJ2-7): DTGVSQNPRHKITKRGQNVTFRCDPISEHNRLYWYRQTLGQGPEFLTYFQNEAQLEKSRLLSDRFSAERPKGSFSTLEIQRTEQGDSAMYLCASSLDVLDSYEQYFGPGTRLTVT.

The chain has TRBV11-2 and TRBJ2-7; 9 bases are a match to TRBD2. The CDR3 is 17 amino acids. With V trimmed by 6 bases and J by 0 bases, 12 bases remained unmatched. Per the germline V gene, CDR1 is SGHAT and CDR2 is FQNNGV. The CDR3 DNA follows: TGTGCCAGCAGTCCCCCTCGGGCTAGCGGGATCTCCTACGAGCAGTACTTC. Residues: CASSPPRASGISYEQYF.

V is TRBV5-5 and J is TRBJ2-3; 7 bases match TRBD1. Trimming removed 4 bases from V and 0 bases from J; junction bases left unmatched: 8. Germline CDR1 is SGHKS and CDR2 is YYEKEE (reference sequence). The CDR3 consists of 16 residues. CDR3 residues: CASSLGGQISTDTQYF. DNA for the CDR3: TGTGCCAGCAGCCTTGGGGGACAGATCAGCACAGATACGCAGTATTTT.

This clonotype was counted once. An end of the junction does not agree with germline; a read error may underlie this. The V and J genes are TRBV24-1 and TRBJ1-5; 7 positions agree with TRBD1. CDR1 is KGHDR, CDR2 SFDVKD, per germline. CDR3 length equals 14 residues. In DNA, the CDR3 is TGTGCCAGCAGTGGAACAGGGGTCGGTCAGCCCCAGCATTTT. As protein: CASSGTGVGQPQHF.

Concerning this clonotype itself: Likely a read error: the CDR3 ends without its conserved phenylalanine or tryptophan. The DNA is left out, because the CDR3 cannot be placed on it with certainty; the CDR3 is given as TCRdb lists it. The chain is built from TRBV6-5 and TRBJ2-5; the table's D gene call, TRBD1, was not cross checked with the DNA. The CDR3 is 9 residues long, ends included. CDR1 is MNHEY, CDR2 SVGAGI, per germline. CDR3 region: CASSYLPGT.

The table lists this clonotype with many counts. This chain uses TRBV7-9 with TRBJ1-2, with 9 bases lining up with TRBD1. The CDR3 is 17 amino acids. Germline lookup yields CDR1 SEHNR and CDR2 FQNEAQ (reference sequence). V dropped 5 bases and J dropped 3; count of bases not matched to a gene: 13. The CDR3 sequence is CASSPRTGDSVDYGYTF. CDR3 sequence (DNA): TGTGCCAGCAGCCCAAGGACAGGGGATTCGGTCGACTATGGCTACACCTTC.

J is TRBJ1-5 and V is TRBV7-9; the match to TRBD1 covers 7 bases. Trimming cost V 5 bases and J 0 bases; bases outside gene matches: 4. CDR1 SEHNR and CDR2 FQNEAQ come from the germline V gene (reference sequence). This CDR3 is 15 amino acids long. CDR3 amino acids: CASSTGTDSNQPQHF. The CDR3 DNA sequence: TGTGCCAGCAGCACAGGGACAGATAGCAATCAGCCCCAGCATTTT.

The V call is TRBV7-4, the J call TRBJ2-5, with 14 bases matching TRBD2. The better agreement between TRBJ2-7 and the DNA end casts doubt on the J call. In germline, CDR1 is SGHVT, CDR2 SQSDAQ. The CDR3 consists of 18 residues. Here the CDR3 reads CASSLGPGLAGEGYEQYF. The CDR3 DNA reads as TGTGCCAGCAGCTTAGGACCGGGACTAGCGGGAGAAGGGTACGAGCAGTACTTC.

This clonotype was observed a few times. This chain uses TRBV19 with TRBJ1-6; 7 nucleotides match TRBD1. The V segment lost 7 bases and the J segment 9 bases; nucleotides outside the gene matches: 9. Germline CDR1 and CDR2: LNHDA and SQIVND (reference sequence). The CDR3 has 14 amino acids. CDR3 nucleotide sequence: TGTGCCAGTACCGTGACAGGGTTAGGTTCACCCCTCCACTTT. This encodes CASTVTGLGSPLHF.

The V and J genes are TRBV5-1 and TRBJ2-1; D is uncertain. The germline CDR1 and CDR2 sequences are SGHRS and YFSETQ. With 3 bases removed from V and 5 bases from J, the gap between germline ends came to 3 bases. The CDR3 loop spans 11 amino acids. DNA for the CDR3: TGCGCCAGCAGCTGGAACAATGAGCAGTTCTTC. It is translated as CASSWNNEQFF.

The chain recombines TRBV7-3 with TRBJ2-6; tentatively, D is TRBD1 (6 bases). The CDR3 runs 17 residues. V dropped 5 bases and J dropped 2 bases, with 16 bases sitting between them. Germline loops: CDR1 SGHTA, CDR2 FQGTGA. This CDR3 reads CASSPYRVSTGANVLTF. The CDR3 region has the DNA TGTGCCAGCAGCCCATACAGGGTATCAACTGGGGCCAACGTCCTGACTTTC.

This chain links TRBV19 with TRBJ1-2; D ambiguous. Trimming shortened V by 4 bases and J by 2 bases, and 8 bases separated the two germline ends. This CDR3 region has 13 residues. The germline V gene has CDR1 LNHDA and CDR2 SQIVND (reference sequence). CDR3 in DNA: TGTGCCAGTAGTAGGGATTTGAACTATGGCTACACCTTC. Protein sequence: CASSRDLNYGYTF.

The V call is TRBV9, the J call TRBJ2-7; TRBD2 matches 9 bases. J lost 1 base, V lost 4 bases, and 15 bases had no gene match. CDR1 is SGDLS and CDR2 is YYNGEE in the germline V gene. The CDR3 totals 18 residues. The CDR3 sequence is CASSFQPSGGRASYEQYF. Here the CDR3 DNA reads TGTGCCAGCAGCTTTCAGCCCTCTGGCGGGAGGGCATCCTACGAGCAGTACTTC.

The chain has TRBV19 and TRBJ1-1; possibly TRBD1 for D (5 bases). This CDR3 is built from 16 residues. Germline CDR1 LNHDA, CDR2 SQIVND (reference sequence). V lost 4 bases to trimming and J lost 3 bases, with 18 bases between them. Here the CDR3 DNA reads TGTGCCAGTAGTACCTACCTTCGGGGCAGCGACACTGAAGCTTTCTTT. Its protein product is CASSTYLRGSDTEAFF.

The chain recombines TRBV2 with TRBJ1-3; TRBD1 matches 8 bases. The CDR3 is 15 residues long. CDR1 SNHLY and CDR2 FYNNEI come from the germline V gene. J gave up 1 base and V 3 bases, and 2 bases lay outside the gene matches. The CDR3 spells CASSDTGGSGNTIYF. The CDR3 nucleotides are TGTGCCAGCAGTGATACAGGGGGGTCTGGAAACACCATATATTTT.

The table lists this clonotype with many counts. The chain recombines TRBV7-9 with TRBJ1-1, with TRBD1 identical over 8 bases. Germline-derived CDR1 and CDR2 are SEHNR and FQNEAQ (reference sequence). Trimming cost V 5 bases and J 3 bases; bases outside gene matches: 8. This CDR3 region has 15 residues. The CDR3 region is CASSQQGGLDTEAFF. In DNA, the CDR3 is TGTGCCAGCAGCCAACAGGGGGGCTTGGACACTGAAGCTTTCTTT. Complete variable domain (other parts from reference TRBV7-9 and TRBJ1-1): DTGVSQNPRHKITKRGQNVTFRCDPISEHNRLYWYRQTLGQGPEFLTYFQNEAQLEKSRLLSDRFSAERPKGSFSTLEIQRTEQGDSAMYLCASSQQGGLDTEAFFGQGTRLTVV.

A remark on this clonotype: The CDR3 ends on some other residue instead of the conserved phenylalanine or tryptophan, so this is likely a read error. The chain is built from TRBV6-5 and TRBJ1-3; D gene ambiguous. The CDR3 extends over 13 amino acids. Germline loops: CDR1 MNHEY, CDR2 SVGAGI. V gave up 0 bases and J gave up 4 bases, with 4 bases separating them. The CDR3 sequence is CASSYSNGNTIYS. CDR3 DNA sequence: TGTGCCAGCAGTTACTCGAACGGAAACACCATATATTCT.

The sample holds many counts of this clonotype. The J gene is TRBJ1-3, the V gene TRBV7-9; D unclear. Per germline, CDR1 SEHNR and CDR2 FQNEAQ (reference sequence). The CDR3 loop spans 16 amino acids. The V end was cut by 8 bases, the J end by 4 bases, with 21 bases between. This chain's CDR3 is CASSEDDNPLGNTIYF. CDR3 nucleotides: TGTGCCAGCTCCGAAGACGATAACCCTCTGGGAAACACCATATATTTT.

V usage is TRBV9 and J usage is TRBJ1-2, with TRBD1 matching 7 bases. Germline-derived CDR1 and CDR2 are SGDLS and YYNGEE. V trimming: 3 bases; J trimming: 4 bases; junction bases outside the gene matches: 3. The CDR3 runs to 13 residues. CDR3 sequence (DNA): TGTGCCAGCAGCGCGCAGGGGGTCTATGGCTACACCTTC. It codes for CASSAQGVYGYTF.

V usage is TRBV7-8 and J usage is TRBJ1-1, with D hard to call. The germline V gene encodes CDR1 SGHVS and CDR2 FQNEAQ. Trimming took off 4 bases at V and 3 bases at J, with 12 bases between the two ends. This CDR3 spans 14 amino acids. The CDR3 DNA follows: TGTGCCAGCAGCTCGTCTAGCGGGGACACTGAAGCTTTCTTT. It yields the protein CASSSSSGDTEAFF.

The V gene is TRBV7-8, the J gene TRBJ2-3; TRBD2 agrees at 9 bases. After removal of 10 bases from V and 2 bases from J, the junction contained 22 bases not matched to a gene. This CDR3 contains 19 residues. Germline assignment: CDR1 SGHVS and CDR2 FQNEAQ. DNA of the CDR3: TGTGCCATCTTACCATACGGCGGGGGGGCTAACTTTAACACAGATACGCAGTATTTT. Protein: CAILPYGGGANFNTDTQYF.

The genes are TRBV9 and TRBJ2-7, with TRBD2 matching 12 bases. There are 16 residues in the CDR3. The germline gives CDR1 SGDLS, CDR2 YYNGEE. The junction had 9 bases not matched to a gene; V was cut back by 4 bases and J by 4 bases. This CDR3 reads CASSPSTSGSKYEQYF. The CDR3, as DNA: TGTGCCAGCAGCCCATCGACTAGCGGGAGTAAGTACGAGCAGTACTTC.

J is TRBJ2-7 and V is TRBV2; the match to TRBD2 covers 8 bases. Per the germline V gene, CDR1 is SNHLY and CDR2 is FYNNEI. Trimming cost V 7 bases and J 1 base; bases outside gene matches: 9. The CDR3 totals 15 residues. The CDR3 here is CASTSLAGYSYEQYF. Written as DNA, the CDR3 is TGTGCCAGCACAAGCCTAGCGGGTTATTCCTACGAGCAGTACTTC.

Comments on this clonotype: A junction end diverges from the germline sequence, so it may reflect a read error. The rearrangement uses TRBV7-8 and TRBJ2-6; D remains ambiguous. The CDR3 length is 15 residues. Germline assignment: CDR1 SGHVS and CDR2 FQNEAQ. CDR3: CASTLRSSGANVLTF. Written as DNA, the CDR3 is TGCGCCAGCACCCTGAGGAGCTCTGGGGCCAACGTCCTGACTTTC.

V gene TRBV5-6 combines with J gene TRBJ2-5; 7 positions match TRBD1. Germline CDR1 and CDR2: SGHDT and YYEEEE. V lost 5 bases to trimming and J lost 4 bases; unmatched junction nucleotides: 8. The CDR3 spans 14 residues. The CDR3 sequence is CASSLGGRVETQYF. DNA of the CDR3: TGTGCCAGCAGTTTAGGGGGCAGGGTAGAGACCCAGTACTTC.

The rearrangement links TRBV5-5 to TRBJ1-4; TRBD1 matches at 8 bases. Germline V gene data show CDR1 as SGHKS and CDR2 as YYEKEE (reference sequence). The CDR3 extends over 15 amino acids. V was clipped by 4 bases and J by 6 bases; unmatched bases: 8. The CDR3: CASSIRQGWDEKLFF. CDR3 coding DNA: TGTGCCAGCAGCATCCGACAGGGGTGGGATGAAAAACTGTTTTTT.

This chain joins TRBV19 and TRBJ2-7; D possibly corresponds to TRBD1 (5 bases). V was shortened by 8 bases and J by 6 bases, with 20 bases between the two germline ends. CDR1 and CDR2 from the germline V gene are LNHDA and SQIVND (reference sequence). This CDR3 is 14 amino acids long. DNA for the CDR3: TGTGCCAGTGCCCCCGGACACCCTCCCCGCGAGCAGTACTTC. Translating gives CASAPGHPPREQYF.

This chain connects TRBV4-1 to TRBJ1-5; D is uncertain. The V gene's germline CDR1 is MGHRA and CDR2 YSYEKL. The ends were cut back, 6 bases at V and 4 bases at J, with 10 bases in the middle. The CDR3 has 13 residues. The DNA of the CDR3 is TGCGCCAGCAGACTCGGGCTTAATCAGCCCCAGCATTTT. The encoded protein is CASRLGLNQPQHF.

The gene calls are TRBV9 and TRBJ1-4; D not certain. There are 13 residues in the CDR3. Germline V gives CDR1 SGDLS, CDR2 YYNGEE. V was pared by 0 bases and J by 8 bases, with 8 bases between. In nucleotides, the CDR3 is TGTGCCAGCAGCGTAGGGGGATCGGAAAAACTGTTTTTT. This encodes CASSVGGSEKLFF.

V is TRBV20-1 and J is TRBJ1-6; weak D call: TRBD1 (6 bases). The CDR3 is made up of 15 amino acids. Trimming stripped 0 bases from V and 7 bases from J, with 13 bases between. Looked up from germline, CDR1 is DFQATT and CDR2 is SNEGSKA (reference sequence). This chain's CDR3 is CSARDRQGINSPLHF. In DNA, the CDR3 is TGCAGTGCTAGAGATCGGCAGGGGATAAATTCACCCCTCCACTTT.

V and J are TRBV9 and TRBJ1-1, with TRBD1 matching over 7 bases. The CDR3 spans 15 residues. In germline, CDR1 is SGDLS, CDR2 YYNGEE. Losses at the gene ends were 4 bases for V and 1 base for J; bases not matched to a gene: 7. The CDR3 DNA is TGTGCCAGCAGCCCTACCGGGACAGCGAACACTGAAGCTTTCTTT. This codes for CASSPTGTANTEAFF.